This is a list of T cell receptor beta chains from one sample in a study of blood T cells in healthy people across ages. TCRdb reprocessed the 5' RACE reads with MiXCR, giving one entry per CDR3 protein. The data contain under 1,000,000 distinct CDR3 sequences, roughly 34% of them singletons. The sample comprised blood. These receptors all stem from a man younger than 30 in good health. Both conserved end residues are part of each CDR3. A D gene is named only where the DNA matches it firmly. Clone size appears in some rows only: once, few, many, or a class for an expanded clone.

J,size,D,V,DNA,CDR3
TRBJ2-1,.,.,TRBV7-2,TGTGCCAGCAGCTTAGCCGGGGCCAGCCAAGAGACCCAGTTCTTC,CASSLAGASQETQFF
TRBJ1-5,.,.,TRBV20-1,TGCAGTGCTGTAGCCGACAGGAGCAGAAATCAGCCCCAGCATTTT,CSAVADRSRNQPQHF
TRBJ2-1,.,TRBD2,TRBV6-2/TRBV6-3,TGTGCCAGCAGTTACCCCCTGGGCGGGGGGAACGGCAAACCCCACAATGAGCAGTTCTTC,CASSYPLGGGNGKPHNEQFF
TRBJ2-6,.,.,TRBV12-3/TRBV12-4,TGTGCCAGCAGCCAGAGCAGGGGAAGATCTGGGGCCAACGTCCTGACTTTC,CASSQSRGRSGANVLTF
TRBJ2-7,many,.,TRBV4-2,TGTGCCAGCAGCCAAGAGGTGGCAGGGAATTCCTACGAGCAGTACTTC,CASSQEVAGNSYEQYF
TRBJ2-5,many,.,TRBV10-3,TGTGCCATCAGTGAGTCCCAGGACACGACGAAGACCCAGTACTTC,CAISESQDTTKTQYF
TRBJ1-5,few,.,TRBV4-1,TGCGCCAGCAGCCAAGACGCTACAGACAATCAGCCCCAGCATTTT,CASSQDATDNQPQHF
TRBJ1-2,.,TRBD1,TRBV27,TGTGCCAGCAGTCAAAGCGTCGGGGGGACAGTATATGGCTACACCTTC,CASSQSVGGTVYGYTF
TRBJ1-1,few,.,TRBV4-1,TGCGCCAGCAGCCAAGAGCAGCTATCGAACACTGAAGCTTTCTTT,CASSQEQLSNTEAFF
TRBJ2-7,few,TRBD2,TRBV7-8,TGTGCCAGCAGCACTTACACCGGGACTAGGCACAATGAGCAGTACTTC,CASSTYTGTRHNEQYF
TRBJ2-4,few,.,TRBV27,TGTGCCAGCAGTTTCTCGGGGGGCTGGGGCAAAAACATTCAGTACTTC,CASSFSGGWGKNIQYF
TRBJ2-5,.,.,TRBV14,TGTGCCAGCAGCCAAAATGGAGCCCGGCCGGAGACCCAGTACTTC,CASSQNGARPETQYF
TRBJ2-3,.,.,TRBV5-6,TGTGCCAGCACCCCGGGTGGGCTTTCAGATACGCAGTATTTT,CASTPGGLSDTQYF
TRBJ2-3,few,.,TRBV5-1,TGCGCCAGCCATGGTCCGGCCGGTAATGAAGATACGCAGTATTTT,CASHGPAGNEDTQYF
TRBJ1-5,.,.,TRBV30,TGTGCCTGGAGTGGGCAGGGAGAGCAGCCCCAGCATTTT,CAWSGQGEQPQHF
TRBJ2-7,.,.,TRBV6-1,TGTGCCAGCAGCCGGGACTTGGACTCCTACGAGCAGTACTTC,CASSRDLDSYEQYF
TRBJ1-5,many,TRBD1,TRBV27,TGTGCCAGCAGTTTAAACAGGGGAAATCAGCCCCAGCATTTT,CASSLNRGNQPQHF
TRBJ2-5,many,.,TRBV29-1,TGCAGCCTCCGTTGGGCGGGGCAGGTTGGAGAGACCCAGTACTTC,CSLRWAGQVGETQYF
TRBJ1-2,many,.,TRBV12-3/TRBV12-4,TGTGCCAGCAGGCGGGACAACTATGGCTACACCTTC,CASRRDNYGYTF
TRBJ2-5,.,TRBD1,TRBV20-1,TGCAGTGCTACTACTAGGACAGGGCAAGAGACCCAGTACTTC,CSATTRTGQETQYF
TRBJ1-5,many,.,TRBV20-1,TGCAGTGCTCCGGACAGAGGAGGCAATCAGCCCCAGCATTTT,CSAPDRGGNQPQHF
TRBJ1-1,few,.,TRBV20-1,TGCAGTGCTTCAGGAGGGGCTGGAGCTTTCTTT,CSASGGAGAFF
TRBJ2-7,many,.,TRBV20-1,TGCAGTGCTAGAGAGGACAGCTACGAGCAGTACTTC,CSAREDSYEQYF
TRBJ2-1,.,.,TRBV5-1,TGCGCCAGCAGCTTGCCCTCGGTGAATGAGCAGTTCTTC,CASSLPSVNEQFF
TRBJ2-3,.,TRBD1,TRBV7-2,TGTGCCAGCAGCGGGGACAGATTAGCGCAGTATTTT,CASSGDRLAQYF
TRBJ2-3,.,TRBD1,TRBV29-1,TGCAGCGTTGATGGTTTCGGACAGGGGGATGAAGATACGCAGTATTTT,CSVDGFGQGDEDTQYF
TRBJ2-5,many,.,TRBV9,TGTGCCAGCAGCCCCAAAACGGGGCAGACACAAGAGACCCAGTACTTC,CASSPKTGQTQETQYF
TRBJ1-6,.,.,TRBV5-6,TGTGCCAGCAGCCGGGGACTTATGGTGGGCTCACCCCTCCACTTT,CASSRGLMVGSPLHF
TRBJ2-2,few,TRBD1,TRBV24-1,TGTGCCACCAGTGAGGGGGGACAGGCATCGAACACCGGGGAGCTGTTTTTT,CATSEGGQASNTGELFF
TRBJ1-5,.,.,TRBV20-1,TGCAGTGCTGCGGGACTCGGGGGTGTGGGCAATCGGCCCCAGCATTTT,CSAAGLGGVGNRPQHF
TRBJ2-7,many,TRBD2,TRBV15,TGTGCCACCAGCAGAGGAATTGGACTAGTCAACGAGCAGTACTTC,CATSRGIGLVNEQYF
TRBJ2-1,.,.,TRBV7-3,TGTGCCAGCAGCGTAAGCCAGGGGGGCAATGAGCAGTTCTTC,CASSVSQGGNEQFF
TRBJ2-1,many,TRBD2,TRBV7-9,TGTGCCAGCAGCCCCGGGACTAGCGGCCACAATGAGCAGTTCTTC,CASSPGTSGHNEQFF
TRBJ2-1,.,.,TRBV3-1,TGTGCCAGCAGCCAAGATAGAGGGACTCTTTCCTACAATGAGCAGTTCTTC,CASSQDRGTLSYNEQFF
TRBJ1-5,.,.,TRBV14,TGTGCCAGCAGCCAACAGGGCGACGGACAGCCCCAGCATTTT,CASSQQGDGQPQHF
TRBJ2-3,many,.,TRBV12-3/TRBV12-4,TGTGCCAGCAGTTTGGGATGGGTGGGAGATACGCAGTATTTT,CASSLGWVGDTQYF
TRBJ1-3,once,.,TRBV12-3/TRBV12-4,TGTGCCAGCAGACAGGGTGGAAACACCATATATTTT,CASRQGGNTIYF
TRBJ1-2,.,.,TRBV28,TGTGCCAGCAGTGCAGGACGGAGGGCCGGCTATGGCTACACCTTC,CASSAGRRAGYGYTF
TRBJ2-7,few,.,TRBV28,TGTGCCAGCAGTTGGGGCACAGGGATTGAGCAGTACTTC,CASSWGTGIEQYF
TRBJ2-5,.,TRBD1,TRBV19,TGTGTCAGTGGGACAGTTCAAGAGACCCAGTACTTC,CVSGTVQETQYF
TRBJ1-1,.,.,TRBV3-1,TGTGCCAGCAGCCCTCACAGGACTAACACTGAAGCTTTCTTT,CASSPHRTNTEAFF
TRBJ2-5,few,.,TRBV12-3/TRBV12-4,TGTGCCAGCAGTTTAGCGCGTGGCAGGGGACGCCAAGAGACCCAGTACTTC,CASSLARGRGRQETQYF